Following are 21 T cell receptor beta chains from one sample sequenced in a study of cytomegalovirus exposure and HLA in healthy donors. The PCR made use of 60 Vbeta and 13 Jbeta primers. Clones were read by immunoSEQ multiplex PCR, and TCRdb kept only the in-frame ones, dropping some. Altogether more than 95,000 clones are present, less than 80% being singletons, with the ten largest covering around 4%. The source material was PBMCs. The origin of the receptors is a man younger than 45 in good health and CMV-seronegative.

This clone appeared a single time. V is TRBV2 and J is TRBJ2-7; 8 positions match TRBD2. The CDR3 runs 13 residues. Germline CDR1 and CDR2: SNHLY and FYNNEI. The V gene end was trimmed by 7 bases and the J gene end by 5 bases; junction bases not matched to a gene: 7. CDR3 coding DNA: TGTGCCAGCACCACGGGGGGGCCGGACGAGCAGTACTTC. Its translation: CASTTGGPDEQYF.

The rearrangement links TRBV10-3 to TRBJ2-3; D is undetermined. Looked up from germline, CDR1 is ENHRY and CDR2 is SYGVKD. The CDR3 has 15 amino acids. V gave up 3 bases and J gave up 0 bases, with 10 bases separating them. CDR3 in amino acids: CAISETPTSTDTQYF. The CDR3 DNA reads as TGTGCCATCAGTGAAACTCCCACTAGCACAGATACGCAGTATTTT.

The chain recombines TRBV14 with TRBJ1-1; tentatively, D is TRBD1 (6 bases). CDR3 length equals 16 residues. With 1 base removed from V and 4 bases from J, the gap between germline ends came to 16 bases. Germline CDR1 and CDR2: SGHDN and FVKESK. DNA for the CDR3: TGTGCCAGCAGCCAAGTCACGGGTCGAGGGGGCACTGAAGCTTTCTTT. Translation gives CASSQVTGRGGTEAFF.

The table lists this clone with a few counts. CDR3 nucleotides: TGTGCCAGCAGCCTTGGACAGGGGGCTCCTGAAGCTTTCTTT. Translation: CASSLGQGAPEAFF. The chain employs TRBV27 and TRBJ1-1; 11 nucleotides line up with TRBD1. Unmatched junction bases numbered 6, after V lost 6 bases and J lost 6 bases. This CDR3 spans 14 amino acids. CDR1 is MNHEY, CDR2 SMNVEV, per germline (reference sequence).

The gene calls are TRBV28 and TRBJ2-4, with no clear D. This CDR3 is 15 amino acids long. CDR1 and CDR2 from the germline V gene are MDHEN and SYDVKM. Trimming cost V 3 bases and J 2 bases, with 11 bases left between them. This chain's CDR3 is CASSLRRGTKNIQYF. Here the CDR3 DNA reads TGTGCCAGCAGTTTGCGGAGAGGAACCAAAAACATTCAGTACTTC.

In DNA form, the CDR3 reads TGTGCCAGTACCTCGTCCCTTACTCGCGGGAAAGAAACTTTCTTT. Amino acids: CASTSSLTRGKETFF. The rearrangement links TRBV19 to TRBJ1-1; the D is unclear. V was trimmed by 7 bases and J by 12 bases, leaving 27 bases between them. Germline-derived CDR1 and CDR2 are LNHDA and SQIVND (reference sequence). This CDR3 comprises 15 residues.

The chain carries TRBV2 and TRBJ2-7, with 7 bases aligning to TRBD1. The CDR3 totals 13 residues. Germline CDR1 is SNHLY and CDR2 is FYNNEI. V dropped 8 bases and J dropped 0; count of bases not matched to a gene: 4. The CDR3 sequence: CASDRASSYEQYF. CDR3 DNA sequence: TGTGCCAGCGACAGGGCCAGCTCCTACGAGCAGTACTTC.

The gene calls are TRBV6-6 and TRBJ1-6; 9 bases are a match to TRBD1. Germline V lookup: CDR1 MNHNY, CDR2 SVGAGI (reference sequence). V dropped 4 bases and J dropped 5; count of bases not matched to a gene: 3. The CDR3 has 15 amino acids. CDR3 sequence reads: CASSSTGGDNSPLHF. DNA of the CDR3: TGTGCCAGCAGTTCGACAGGGGGTGATAATTCACCCCTCCACTTT.

Comment on this clone: An end of the junction differs from the germline gene, which may be a read error. Other DNA variants within this sample encode the same CDR3. The V gene is TRBV4-2, the J gene TRBJ1-1, with a tentative D call TRBD1 (5 bases). CDR3 length: 15 residues. Germline-derived CDR1 and CDR2 are LGHNA and YNFKEQ. DNA of the CDR3: TGTGCCAGCAGCCAAGCAAGAGGCTTGGACACTGAGGCTTTCTTT. It yields the protein CASSQARGLDTEAFF.

The rearrangement uses TRBV10-3 and TRBJ2-1, with a weak D call TRBD2 (6 bases). Germline V gene sequence: CDR1 ENHRY, CDR2 SYGVKD. V gave up 9 bases and J gave up 0 bases, with 12 bases separating them. This CDR3 comprises 14 residues. CDR3 protein: CAIRGLSSYNEQFF. As DNA, the CDR3 is TGTGCCATAAGAGGACTAAGCTCCTACAATGAGCAGTTCTTC.

J is TRBJ2-7 and V is TRBV28; a possible D gene is TRBD2 (7 bases). The CDR3 is 15 amino acids. The V end lost 6 bases, the J end lost 3 bases, and 18 bases lay between the germline ends. CDR1 and CDR2 (germline): MDHEN, SYDVKM. CDR3 bases: TGTGCCAGCAGCCCCCGGGGGGCAGGGAACTACGAGCAGTACTTC. It specifies CASSPRGAGNYEQYF. Full variable domain (outside the CDR3, taken from reference TRBV28 and TRBJ2-7): DVKVTQSSRYLVKRTGEKVFLECVQDMDHENMFWYRQDPGLGLRLIYFSYDVKMKEKGDIPEGYSVSREKKERFSLILESASTNQTSMYLCASSPRGAGNYEQYFGPGTRLTVT.

The chain recombines TRBV2 with TRBJ2-2; TRBD2 matches at 9 bases. V gave up 4 bases and J gave up 8 bases; unmatched junction bases: 2. CDR1 is SNHLY and CDR2 is FYNNEI in the germline V gene. The CDR3 has 13 amino acids. The DNA of the CDR3 is TGTGCCAGCAGTGGACTAGCGGCTGGGGAGCTGTTTTTT. Amino acid sequence: CASSGLAAGELFF.

The rearrangement uses TRBV9 and TRBJ1-6, with a tentative D call TRBD1 (5 bases). V lost 0 bases to trimming and J lost 6 bases, with 28 bases between them. The CDR3 consists of 21 residues. CDR1 SGDLS and CDR2 YYNGEE come from the germline V gene. Here the CDR3 reads CASSVVRFVSGVLGTNSPLHF. In nucleotides, the CDR3 is TGTGCCAGCAGCGTAGTGCGATTTGTGTCGGGGGTTTTGGGGACTAATTCACCCCTCCACTTT.

This clone came up a few times. V is TRBV21-1 and J is TRBJ1-2; the D segment call TRBD1 is taken from the table without a DNA check. TRBV21-1 is shown as a pseudogene. The length of the CDR3 is 14 residues. CDR3 coding DNA: TGTGCCAGCTTTACAGGCAGGTCTAAGGGGGGCTACACCTTC. This sequence encodes CASFTGRSKGGYTF.

The chain employs TRBV7-2 and TRBJ1-3; D ambiguous. The CDR3 extends over 15 amino acids. Trimming removed 5 bases at V and 2 bases at J, with 13 bases between. Germline assignment: CDR1 SGHTA and CDR2 FQGNSA. In DNA form, the CDR3 reads TGTGCCAGCAGCCCTAATGTTTTGGCTGGAAACACCATATATTTT. Protein: CASSPNVLAGNTIYF. The complete variable domain, with remaining parts taken from reference TRBV7-2 and TRBJ1-3, reads GAGVSQSPSNKVTEKGKDVELRCDPISGHTALYWYRQSLGQGLEFLIYFQGNSAPDKSGLPSDRFSAERTGGSVSTLTIQRTQQEDSAVYLCASSPNVLAGNTIYFGEGSWLTVV.

This clone showed up just once. The chain carries TRBV14 and TRBJ2-6, with a weak D call TRBD1 (6 bases). V was cut by 4 bases and J by 1 base, with 14 bases left in between. The CDR3 runs 17 residues. Germline V gene data show CDR1 as SGHDN and CDR2 as FVKESK. The CDR3 loop is CASSPRDKASGANVLTF. In DNA form, the CDR3 reads TGTGCCAGCAGCCCTCGGGACAAAGCTTCTGGGGCCAACGTCCTGACTTTC. The entire variable domain, with the rest obtained from reference TRBV14 and TRBJ2-6, is as follows: EAGVTQFPSHSVIEKGQTVTLRCDPISGHDNLYWYRRVMGKEIKFLLHFVKESKQDESGMPNNRFLAERTGGTYSTLKVQPAELEDSGVYFCASSPRDKASGANVLTFGAGSRLTVL.

Notes on this clone: A much larger clonotype is one base distant, so this may be a read error. The chain employs TRBV30 and TRBJ2-7; maybe TRBD1 (6 bases). There are 13 residues in the CDR3. Trimming removed 2 bases from V and 3 bases from J, with 11 bases in between. Germline V gene data show CDR1 as GTSNPN and CDR2 as SVGIG (reference sequence). CDR3 coding DNA: TGTGCCTGGAGTAATGTGGACAGCTACGAGCAGTACTTC. Translation: CAWSNVDSYEQYF.

This sequence joins TRBV5-4 and TRBJ2-2; 9 bases align to TRBD1. The germline gives CDR1 SGHNT, CDR2 YYREEE (reference sequence). Unmatched junction bases numbered 12, after V lost 4 bases and J lost 8 bases. The CDR3 runs 16 residues. This CDR3 reads CASSTGQGIHSGELFF. The CDR3 DNA follows: TGTGCCAGCAGCACGGGACAGGGAATCCATTCGGGGGAGCTGTTTTTT. Together with reference TRBV5-4 and TRBJ2-2, the CDR3 gives the full variable domain: ETGVTQSPTHLIKTRGQQVTLRCSSQSGHNTVSWYQQALGQGPQFIFQYYREEENGRGNFPPRFSGLQFPNYSSELNVNALELDDSALYLCASSTGQGIHSGELFFGEGSRLTVL.

The CDR3, as DNA: TGTGCCAGCAGCTTAGGGGATTTGACCACTGAAGCTTTCTTT. It codes for CASSLGDLTTEAFF. This chain uses TRBV5-5 with TRBJ1-1; D possibly corresponds to TRBD1 (5 bases). V dropped 2 bases and J dropped 4 bases, with 12 bases sitting between them. Germline CDR1 reads SGHKS; CDR2 reads YYEKEE (reference sequence). This CDR3 comprises 14 residues.

V usage is TRBV7-3 and J usage is TRBJ2-1; 7 positions agree with TRBD1. Trimming took 5 bases from V and 6 from J; bases not matched to a gene: 10. The germline gives CDR1 SGHTA, CDR2 FQGTGA. The CDR3 has 15 amino acids. CDR3 nucleotide sequence: TGTGCCAGCAGCCTCAACCGGGACAGCGGCAATGAGCAGTTCTTC. Its translation is CASSLNRDSGNEQFF.

The V and J genes are TRBV19 and TRBJ1-2, with D unresolved. CDR1 LNHDA and CDR2 SQIVND come from the germline V gene (reference sequence). The CDR3 extends over 15 amino acids. V lost 8 bases and J lost 6, with 22 bases in between. The CDR3 region has the DNA TGTGCCAGTGAAGCGGGGAGGGAGGGCGATGATGGCTACACCTTC. Its protein is CASEAGREGDDGYTF.